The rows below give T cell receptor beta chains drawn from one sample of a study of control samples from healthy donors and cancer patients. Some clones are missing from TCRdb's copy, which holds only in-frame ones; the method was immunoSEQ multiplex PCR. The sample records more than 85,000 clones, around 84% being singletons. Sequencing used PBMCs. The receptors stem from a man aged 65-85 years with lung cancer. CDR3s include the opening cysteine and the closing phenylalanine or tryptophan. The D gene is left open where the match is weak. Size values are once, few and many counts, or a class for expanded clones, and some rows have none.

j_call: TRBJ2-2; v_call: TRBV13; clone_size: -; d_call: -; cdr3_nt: TGTGCCAGCAGCTACAGGGGGGGAGACACCGGGGAGCTGTTTTTT; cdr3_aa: CASSYRGGDTGELFF
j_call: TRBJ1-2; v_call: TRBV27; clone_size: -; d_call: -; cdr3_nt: TGTGCCAGCAGTCCCGGACCCTCTTACCCCCTCACCTTC; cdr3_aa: CASSPGPSYPLTF
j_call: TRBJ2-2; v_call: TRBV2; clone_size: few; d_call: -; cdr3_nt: TGTGCCAGCAGTGTTTGGGTCCAGGCCGGGGAGCTGTTTTTT; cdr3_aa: CASSVWVQAGELFF
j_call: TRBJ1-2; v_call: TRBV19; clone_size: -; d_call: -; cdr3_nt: TGTGCCAGTAAGATTCCAGGGTTAGCTTACTATGGCTACACCTTC; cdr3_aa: CASKIPGLAYYGYTF
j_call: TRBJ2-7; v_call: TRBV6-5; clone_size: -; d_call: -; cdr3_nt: TGTGCCAGCAGTAACGGAGGGCTACAGTTCTACGAGCAGTACTTC; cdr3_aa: CASSNGGLQFYEQYF
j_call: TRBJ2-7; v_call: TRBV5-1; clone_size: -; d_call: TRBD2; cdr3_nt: TGCGCCAGCAGCCTCGGCGGGGGAATAAATGTGTACGAGCAGTACTTC; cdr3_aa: CASSLGGGINVYEQYF
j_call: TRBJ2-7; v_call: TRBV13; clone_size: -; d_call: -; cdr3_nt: TGTGCCAGCAGCCGAAGGAGGGGAGACGAGCAGTACTTC; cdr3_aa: CASSRRRGDEQYF
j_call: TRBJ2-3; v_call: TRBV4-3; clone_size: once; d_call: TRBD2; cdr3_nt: TGCGCCAGCAGCCAAGATAGAGCGACTAGCGGGGGGATAAGCACAGATACGCAGTATTTT; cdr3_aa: CASSQDRATSGGISTDTQYF
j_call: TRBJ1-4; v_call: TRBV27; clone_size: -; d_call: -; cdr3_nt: TGTGCCAGCAGCCAGAATGAAAAACTGTTTTTT; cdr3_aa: CASSQNEKLFF
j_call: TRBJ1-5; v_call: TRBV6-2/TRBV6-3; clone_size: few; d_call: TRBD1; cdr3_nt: TGTGCCAGCAGTTACGGCCAGGGACAGGGTCAGTCCCAGCATTTT; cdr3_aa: CASSYGQGQGQSQHF
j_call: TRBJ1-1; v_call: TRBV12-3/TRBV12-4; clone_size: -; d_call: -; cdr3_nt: TGTGCCAGCAGTGGGGGTACTGAAGCTTTCTTT; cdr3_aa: CASSGGTEAFF
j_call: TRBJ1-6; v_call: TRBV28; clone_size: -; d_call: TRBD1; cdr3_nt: TGTGCCAGCATCCCGCCGCGACAGGGGGTCTATAATTCACCCCTCCACTTT; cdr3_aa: CASIPPRQGVYNSPLHF
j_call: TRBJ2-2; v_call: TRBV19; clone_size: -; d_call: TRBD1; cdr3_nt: TGTGCCGGCGACAGGGAAAACACCGGGGAGCTGTTTTTT; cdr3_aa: CAGDRENTGELFF
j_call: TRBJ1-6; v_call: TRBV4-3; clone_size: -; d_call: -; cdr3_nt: TGCGCCAGCAGCCAAGCGACACCAGGGAATTCACCCCTCCACTTT; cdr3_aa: CASSQATPGNSPLHF
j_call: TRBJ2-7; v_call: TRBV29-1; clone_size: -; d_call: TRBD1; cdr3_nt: TGCAGCGTCCAGGGACAGGCCACCTACGAGCAGTACTTC; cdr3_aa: CSVQGQATYEQYF
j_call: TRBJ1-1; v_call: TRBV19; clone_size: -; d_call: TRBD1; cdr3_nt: TGTGCCAGCAAAGACAGGGCGGGCACTGAAGCTTTCTTT; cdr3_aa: CASKDRAGTEAFF
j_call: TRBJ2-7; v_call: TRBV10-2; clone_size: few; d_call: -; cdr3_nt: TGCGCCAGCCGCGGAAACCACTACGAGCAGTACTTC; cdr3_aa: CASRGNHYEQYF
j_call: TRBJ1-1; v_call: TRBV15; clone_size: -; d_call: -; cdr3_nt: TGTGCCACCAGCAGAGATCGGGGCATGAACACTGAAGCTTTCTTT; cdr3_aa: CATSRDRGMNTEAFF
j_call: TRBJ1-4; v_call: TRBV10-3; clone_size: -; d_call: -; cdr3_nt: TGTGCCATCAGTGGGAAAGGGAATTCAACTAATGAAAAACTGTTTTTT; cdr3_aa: CAISGKGNSTNEKLFF
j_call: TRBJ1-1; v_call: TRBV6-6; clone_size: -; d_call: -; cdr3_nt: TGTGCCAGCAGCCATACGGGCACAGGGCGCGCTTTCTTT; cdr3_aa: CASSHTGTGRAFF
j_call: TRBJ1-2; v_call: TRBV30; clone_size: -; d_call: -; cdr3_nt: TGTGCCTGGAGGGACATAGATGGCTACACCTTC; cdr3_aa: CAWRDIDGYTF
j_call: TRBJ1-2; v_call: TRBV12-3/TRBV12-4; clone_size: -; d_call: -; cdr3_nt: TGTGCCAGCACCCGGACGGACTATGGCTACACCTTC; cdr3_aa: CASTRTDYGYTF
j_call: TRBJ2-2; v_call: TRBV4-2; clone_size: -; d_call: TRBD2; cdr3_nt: TGTGCCAGCAGCCAAGGGTCGATAGCGGGGGGTGTGACCGGGGAGCTGTTTTTT; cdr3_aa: CASSQGSIAGGVTGELFF
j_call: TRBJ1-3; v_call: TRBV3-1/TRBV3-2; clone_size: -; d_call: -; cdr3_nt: TGTGCCAGCAGCCGACCAACCCAGGGAAGCTCTGGAAACACCATATATTTT; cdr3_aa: CASSRPTQGSSGNTIYF
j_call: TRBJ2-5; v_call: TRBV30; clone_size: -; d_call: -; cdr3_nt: TGTGCCTGGAGTGGAAAGGGAAAGCAGACCCAGTACTTC; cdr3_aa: CAWSGKGKQTQYF
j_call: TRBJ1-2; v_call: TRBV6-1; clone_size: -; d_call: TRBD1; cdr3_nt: TGTGCCAGCAGTGATGCGACAGGGACTCAATATGGCTACACCTTC; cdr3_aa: CASSDATGTQYGYTF
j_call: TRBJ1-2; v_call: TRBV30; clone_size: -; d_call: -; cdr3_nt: TGTGCCTGGAGTGTAAACGTTGTCTATGGCTACACCTTC; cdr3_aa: CAWSVNVVYGYTF
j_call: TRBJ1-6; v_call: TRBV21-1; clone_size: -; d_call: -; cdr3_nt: TGTGCCAGCAGCAGAGAGACAGGGAGGGATTCACCCCTCCACTTT; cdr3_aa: CASSRETGRDSPLHF
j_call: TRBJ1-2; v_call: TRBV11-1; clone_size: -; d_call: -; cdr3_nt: TGTGCCAGCAGCTTAGCTGGGACCGACTATGGCTACACCTTC; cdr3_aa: CASSLAGTDYGYTF
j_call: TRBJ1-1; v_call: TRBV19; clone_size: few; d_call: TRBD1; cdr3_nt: TGTGCCAGTTCGGACAGGGGGCGGACTGAAGCTTTCTTT; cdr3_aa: CASSDRGRTEAFF
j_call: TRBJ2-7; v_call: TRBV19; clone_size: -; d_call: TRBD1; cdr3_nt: TGTGCCAGTAGTATCCCGGGACAGGGAGGCGAGCAGTACTTC; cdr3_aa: CASSIPGQGGEQYF
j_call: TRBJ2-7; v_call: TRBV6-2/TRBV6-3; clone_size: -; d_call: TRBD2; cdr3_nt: TGTGCCAGCAGTTACTCAAAGGGACTACCGTCCTACGAGCAGTACTTC; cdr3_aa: CASSYSKGLPSYEQYF
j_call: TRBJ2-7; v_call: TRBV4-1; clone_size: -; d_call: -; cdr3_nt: TGCGCCAGCAGCCAAGATTGGGGGGCCCTCTACGAGCAGTACTTC; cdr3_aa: CASSQDWGALYEQYF
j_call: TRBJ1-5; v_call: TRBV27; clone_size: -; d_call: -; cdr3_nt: TGTGCCAGCAGTTTAAAACGGGGTGGGTATAGCAATCAGCCCCAGCATTTT; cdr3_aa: CASSLKRGGYSNQPQHF
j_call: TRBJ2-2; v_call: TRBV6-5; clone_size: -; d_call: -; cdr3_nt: TGTGCCAGCAGACGCCCGCACGCCGGGGAGCTGTTTTTT; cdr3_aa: CASRRPHAGELFF
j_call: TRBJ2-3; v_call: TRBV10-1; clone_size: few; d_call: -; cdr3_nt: TGCGCCAGCAGCCCACTAGGAAGAGATACGCAGTATTTT; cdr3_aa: CASSPLGRDTQYF
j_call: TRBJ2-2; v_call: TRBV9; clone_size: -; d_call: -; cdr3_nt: TGTGCCAGCAGCGTAAGCAGGGACACCGGGGAGCTGTTTTTT; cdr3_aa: CASSVSRDTGELFF
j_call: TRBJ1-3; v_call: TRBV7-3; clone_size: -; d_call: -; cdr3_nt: TGTGCCAGCAGCTTAATAAGCCCTGGAAACACCATATATTTT; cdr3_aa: CASSLISPGNTIYF
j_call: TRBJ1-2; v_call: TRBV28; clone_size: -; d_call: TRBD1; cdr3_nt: TGTGCCAGCAGCCGGACAGGGGGCGCTGTGTATGGCTACACCTTC; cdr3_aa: CASSRTGGAVYGYTF
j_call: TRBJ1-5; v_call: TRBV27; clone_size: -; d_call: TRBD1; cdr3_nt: TGTGCCAGCAGTCCGGACAGGGTTAGCAATCAGCCCCAGCATTTT; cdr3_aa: CASSPDRVSNQPQHF
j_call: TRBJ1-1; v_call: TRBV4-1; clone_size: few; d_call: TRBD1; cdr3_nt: TGCGCCAGCAGCCAAGACCCCCAGGGGGCACAGGACACTGAAGCTTTCTTT; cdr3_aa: CASSQDPQGAQDTEAFF
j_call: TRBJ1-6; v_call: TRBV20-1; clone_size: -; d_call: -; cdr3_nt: TGCAGTGCTAGTCGACCGGGAGATAATTCACCCCTCCACTTT; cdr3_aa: CSASRPGDNSPLHF
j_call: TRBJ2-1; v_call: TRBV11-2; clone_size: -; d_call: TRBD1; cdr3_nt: TGTGCCAGCAGGAGCCGGGACAGGGATTACAATGAGCAGTTCTTC; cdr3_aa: CASRSRDRDYNEQFF
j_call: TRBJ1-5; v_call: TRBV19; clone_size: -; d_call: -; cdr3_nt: TGTGCCAGCCGGAGGGACATCAATAGCAATCAGCCCCAGCATTTT; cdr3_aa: CASRRDINSNQPQHF
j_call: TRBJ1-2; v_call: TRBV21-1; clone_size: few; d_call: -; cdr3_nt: TGTGCCAGCAGCAGGCCCCTTACGGCCTCTCGCGGCTACACCTTC; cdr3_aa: CASSRPLTASRGYTF
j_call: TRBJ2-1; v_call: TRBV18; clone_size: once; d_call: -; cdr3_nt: TGTGCCAGCTCACCACCGGATAGGGGCCGGGGCAATGAGCAGTTCTTC; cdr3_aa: CASSPPDRGRGNEQFF
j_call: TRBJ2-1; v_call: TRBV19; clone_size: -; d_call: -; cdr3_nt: TGTGCCAGTAGTACCCGGGTTTACAATGAGCAGTTCTTC; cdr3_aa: CASSTRVYNEQFF
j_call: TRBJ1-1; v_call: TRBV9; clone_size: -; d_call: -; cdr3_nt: TGTGCCAGCAGCACTGGGACGGAGCCCCCCCCTAAAGCTTTCTTT; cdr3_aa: CASSTGTEPPPKAFF
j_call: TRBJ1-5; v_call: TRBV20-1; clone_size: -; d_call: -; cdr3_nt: TGCAGTGCTAGTGAAGGTGGCAATCAGCCCCAGCATTTT; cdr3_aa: CSASEGGNQPQHF
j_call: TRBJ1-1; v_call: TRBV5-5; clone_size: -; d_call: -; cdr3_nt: TGTGCCAGCAGCTTGGGGGATTACAGGGAATGGAGGAACACTGAAGCTTTCTTT; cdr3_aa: CASSLGDYREWRNTEAFF
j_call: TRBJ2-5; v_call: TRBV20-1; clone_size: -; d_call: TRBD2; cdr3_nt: TGCAGTGCTAGTTTCCCTAGCGGGGCAAACCAAGAGACCCAGTACTTC; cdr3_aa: CSASFPSGANQETQYF
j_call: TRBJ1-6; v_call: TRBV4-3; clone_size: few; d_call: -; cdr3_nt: TGCGCCAGCAGCCAAGCGGGCGGGATTAATTCACCCCTCCACTTT; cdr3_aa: CASSQAGGINSPLHF
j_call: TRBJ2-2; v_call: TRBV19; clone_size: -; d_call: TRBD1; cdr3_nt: TGTGCCAGTAGTTCAGCAGGGGGCATCGGGGAGCTGTTTTTT; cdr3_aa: CASSSAGGIGELFF